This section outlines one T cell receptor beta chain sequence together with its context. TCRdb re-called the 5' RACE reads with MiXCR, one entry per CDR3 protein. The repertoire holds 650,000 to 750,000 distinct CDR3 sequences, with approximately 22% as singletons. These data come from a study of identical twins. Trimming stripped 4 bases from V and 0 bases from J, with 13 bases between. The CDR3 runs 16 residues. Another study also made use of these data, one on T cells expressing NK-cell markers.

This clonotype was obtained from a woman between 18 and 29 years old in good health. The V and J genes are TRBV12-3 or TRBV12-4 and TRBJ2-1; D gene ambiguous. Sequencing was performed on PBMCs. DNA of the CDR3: TGTGCCAGCAGTTATTGGCGGACGAGCTCCTACAATGAGCAGTTCTTC. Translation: CASSYWRTSSYNEQFF.